Presented here are 7 T cell receptor beta chains from one specimen sequenced in a study of cytomegalovirus exposure and HLA in healthy donors. The method was immunoSEQ multiplex PCR; TCRdb's version includes in-frame clones alone and lacks a portion of them. The data contain about 220,000 clones, 80% to 95% of them singletons. What was sequenced was PBMCs. The receptors were gathered from a woman aged 18-30 years in good health and CMV-seronegative.

V gene TRBV5-5 combines with J gene TRBJ1-5, with a tentative D call TRBD1 (5 bases). The CDR3 extends over 16 amino acids. V was cut by 0 bases and J by 5 bases, with 15 bases left in between. Germline assignment: CDR1 SGHKS and CDR2 YYEKEE (reference sequence). CDR3 sequence: CASSLEGRVMDQPQHF. CDR3 nucleotide sequence: TGTGCCAGCAGCTTGGAGGGCAGGGTGATGGATCAGCCCCAGCATTTT.

This clone has just one count. The chain couples TRBV14 to TRBJ2-6, with D possibly being TRBD1 (7 bases). V gave up 1 base and J gave up 4 bases, with 17 bases separating them. This CDR3 is 18 amino acids long. Germline values: CDR1 SGHDN, CDR2 FVKESK. CDR3 sequence reads: CASSQVGGGLAGANVLTF. The CDR3 coding sequence is TGTGCCAGCAGCCAAGTAGGAGGGGGCCTGGCCGGGGCCAACGTCCTGACTTTC.

DNA for the CDR3: TGCGCCAGCAGCCAACGGGGAACTGGAAACACCATATATTTT. This translates into CASSQRGTGNTIYF. The chain employs TRBV4-1 and TRBJ1-3; D is undetermined. Germline CDR1 MGHRA, CDR2 YSYEKL. The V gene lost 2 bases and the J gene lost 2 bases, with 7 bases spanning the gap. This CDR3 spans 14 amino acids.

The V and J genes are TRBV10-3 and TRBJ2-3; 12 bases are a match to TRBD2. From germline, CDR1 is ENHRY and CDR2 SYGVKD. The CDR3 covers 16 residues. V trimming: 4 bases; J trimming: 1 base; junction bases outside the gene matches: 3. The CDR3 sequence: CAISGGLAGRTDTQYF. CDR3 DNA: TGTGCCATCAGTGGAGGACTAGCGGGACGCACAGATACGCAGTATTTT.

The rearrangement links TRBV2 to TRBJ2-5, with D unclear. Looked up from germline, CDR1 is SNHLY and CDR2 is FYNNEI. The CDR3 sequence is 14 residues long. V lost 4 bases and J 0 bases, leaving 9 bases between the germline ends. The CDR3 loop is CASSGDKDQETQYF. The CDR3 coding sequence is TGTGCCAGCAGTGGAGACAAAGACCAAGAGACCCAGTACTTC.

This chain links TRBV20-1 with TRBJ2-1; the D gene is possibly TRBD2 (5 bases). Trimming removed 3 bases at V and 12 bases at J, with 12 bases between. In germline, CDR1 is DFQATT, CDR2 SNEGSKA (reference sequence). CDR3 length: 11 amino acids. CDR3 loop: CSARALEGQFF. CDR3 nucleotides: TGCAGTGCTAGGGCCCTAGAGGGGCAGTTCTTC.

The J gene is TRBJ1-2, the V gene TRBV15; D is undetermined. Germline V gene lookup returns CDR1 LNHNV and CDR2 YYDKDF (reference sequence). V shed 3 bases and J shed 8 bases, with 22 bases lying between them. The CDR3 length is 16 residues. CDR3 in DNA: TGTGCCACCAGCAGCCCCCGGGAAATACGATCGGGGGGCTACACCTTC. Amino acid sequence: CATSSPREIRSGGYTF.